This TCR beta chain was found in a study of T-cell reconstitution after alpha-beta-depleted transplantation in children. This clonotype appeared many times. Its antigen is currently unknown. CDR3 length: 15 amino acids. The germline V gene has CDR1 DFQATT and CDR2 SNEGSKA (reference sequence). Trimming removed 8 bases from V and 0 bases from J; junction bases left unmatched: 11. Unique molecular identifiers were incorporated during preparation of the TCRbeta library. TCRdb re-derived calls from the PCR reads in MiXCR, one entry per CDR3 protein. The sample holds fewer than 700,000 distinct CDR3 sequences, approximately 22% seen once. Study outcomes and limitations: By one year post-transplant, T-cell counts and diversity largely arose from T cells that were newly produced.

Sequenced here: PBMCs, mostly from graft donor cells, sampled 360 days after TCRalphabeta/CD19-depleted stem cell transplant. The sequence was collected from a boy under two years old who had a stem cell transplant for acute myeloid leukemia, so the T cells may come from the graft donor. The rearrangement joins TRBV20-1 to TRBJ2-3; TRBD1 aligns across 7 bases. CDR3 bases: TGCAGTTTCATTACCGGGACAGCGAGCACAGATACGCAGTATTTT. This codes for CSFITGTASTDTQYF.